This T cell receptor beta chain was recovered during a study of cytomegalovirus exposure and HLA in healthy donors. The V gene lost 0 bases and the J gene lost 2 bases, with 14 bases spanning the gap. This CDR3 comprises 16 residues. Per the germline V gene, CDR1 is MGHRA and CDR2 is YSYEKL. With respect to this clone: The antigen remains unidentified.

The primer mix had 60 Vbeta and 13 Jbeta primers. The method was immunoSEQ multiplex PCR; TCRdb's version includes in-frame clones alone and lacks a portion of them. Its clone listing holds some 48,000 clones. Whole-study findings and limits: When analyzed later, a missense DCLRE1C variant was found to be linked to TCR beta V- and J-gene trimming. Previous analysis showed most TCR beta V segments were productive about 87% or about 30% of the time.

Every donor was a healthy person donating bone marrow. The genes are TRBV4-1 and TRBJ2-7, with D maybe TRBD1 (5 bases). Sequencing input: PBMCs. This receptor was identified in a woman aged 40 to 49 in good health and CMV-seronegative. In nucleotides, the CDR3 is TGCGCCAGCAGCCAAGATTACAGGACCCCGACCTACGAGCAGTACTTC. Its translation is CASSQDYRTPTYEQYF.